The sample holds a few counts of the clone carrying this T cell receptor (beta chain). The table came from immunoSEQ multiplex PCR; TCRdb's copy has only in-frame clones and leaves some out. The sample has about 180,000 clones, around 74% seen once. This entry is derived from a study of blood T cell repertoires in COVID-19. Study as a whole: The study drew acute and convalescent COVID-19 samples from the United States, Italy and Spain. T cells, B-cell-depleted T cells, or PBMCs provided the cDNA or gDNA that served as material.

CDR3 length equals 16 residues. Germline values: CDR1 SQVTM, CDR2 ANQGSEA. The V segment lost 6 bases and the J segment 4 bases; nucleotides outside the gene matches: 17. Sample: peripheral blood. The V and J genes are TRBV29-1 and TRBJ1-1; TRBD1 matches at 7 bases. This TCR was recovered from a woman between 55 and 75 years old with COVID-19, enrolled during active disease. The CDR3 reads CSVSQGQTGTGTEAFF. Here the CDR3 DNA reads TGCAGCGTGTCCCAGGGACAGACTGGAACGGGCACTGAAGCTTTCTTT.